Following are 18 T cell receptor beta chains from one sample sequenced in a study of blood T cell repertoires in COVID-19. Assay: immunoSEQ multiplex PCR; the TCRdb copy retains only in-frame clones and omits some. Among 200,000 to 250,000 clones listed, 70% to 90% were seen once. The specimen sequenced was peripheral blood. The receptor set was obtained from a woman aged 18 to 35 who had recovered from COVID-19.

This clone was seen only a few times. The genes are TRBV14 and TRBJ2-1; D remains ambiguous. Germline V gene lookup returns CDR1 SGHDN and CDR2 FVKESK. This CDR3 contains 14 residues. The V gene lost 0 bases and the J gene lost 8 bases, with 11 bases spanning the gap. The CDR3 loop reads CASSQEGYWDEQFF. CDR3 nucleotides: TGTGCCAGCAGCCAAGAGGGCTACTGGGATGAGCAGTTCTTC.

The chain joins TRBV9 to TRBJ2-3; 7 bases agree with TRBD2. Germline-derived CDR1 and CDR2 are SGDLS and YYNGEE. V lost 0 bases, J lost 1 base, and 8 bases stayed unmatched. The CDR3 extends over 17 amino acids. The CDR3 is CASSVAGTTFGTDTQYF. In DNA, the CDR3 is TGTGCCAGCAGCGTAGCCGGGACTACATTTGGCACAGATACGCAGTATTTT.

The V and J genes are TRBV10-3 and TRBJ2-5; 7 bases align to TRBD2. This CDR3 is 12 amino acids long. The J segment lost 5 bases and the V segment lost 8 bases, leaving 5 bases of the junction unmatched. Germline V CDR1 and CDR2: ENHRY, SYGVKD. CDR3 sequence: CAIWEGGETQYF. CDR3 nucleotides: TGTGCCATCTGGGAGGGCGGTGAGACCCAGTACTTC.

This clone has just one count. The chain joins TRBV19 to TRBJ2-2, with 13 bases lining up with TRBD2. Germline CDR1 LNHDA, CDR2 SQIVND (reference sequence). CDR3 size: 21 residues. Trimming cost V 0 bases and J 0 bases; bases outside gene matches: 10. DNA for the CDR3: TGTGCCAGTAGTATAGATCCCAGATCGGGACTAGCGGGATCGAACACCGGGGAGCTGTTTTTT. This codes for CASSIDPRSGLAGSNTGELFF.

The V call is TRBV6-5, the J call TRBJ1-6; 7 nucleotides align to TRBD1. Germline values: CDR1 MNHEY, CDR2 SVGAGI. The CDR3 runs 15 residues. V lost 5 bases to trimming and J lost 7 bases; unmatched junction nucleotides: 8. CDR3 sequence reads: CASSLGQTFNSPLHF. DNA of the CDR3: TGTGCCAGCAGTCTGGGACAGACTTTCAATTCACCCCTCCACTTT.

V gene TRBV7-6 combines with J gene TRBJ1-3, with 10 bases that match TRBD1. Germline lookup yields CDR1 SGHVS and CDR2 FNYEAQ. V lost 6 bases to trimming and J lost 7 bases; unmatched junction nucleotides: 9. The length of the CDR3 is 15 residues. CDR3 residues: CASRGTGDVWNTIYF. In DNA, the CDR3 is TGTGCCAGCAGGGGGACAGGGGATGTTTGGAACACCATATATTTT.

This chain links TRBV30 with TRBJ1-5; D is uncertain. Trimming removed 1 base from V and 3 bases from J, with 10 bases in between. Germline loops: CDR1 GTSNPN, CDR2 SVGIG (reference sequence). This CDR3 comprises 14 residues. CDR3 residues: CAWSAGRINQPQHF. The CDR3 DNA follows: TGTGCCTGGAGTGCGGGTCGGATCAATCAGCCCCAGCATTTT. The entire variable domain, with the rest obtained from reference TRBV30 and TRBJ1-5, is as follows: SQTIHQWPATLVQPVGSPLSLECTVEGTSNPNLYWYRQAAGRGLQLLFYSVGIGQISSEVPQNLSASRPQDRQFILSSKKLLLSDSGFYLCAWSAGRINQPQHFGDGTRLSIL.

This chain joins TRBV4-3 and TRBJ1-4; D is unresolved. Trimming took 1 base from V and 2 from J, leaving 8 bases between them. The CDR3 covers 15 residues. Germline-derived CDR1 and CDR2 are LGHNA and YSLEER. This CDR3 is CASSQAHVTNEKLFF. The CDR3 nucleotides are TGCGCCAGCAGCCAAGCCCATGTGACTAATGAAAAACTGTTTTTT.

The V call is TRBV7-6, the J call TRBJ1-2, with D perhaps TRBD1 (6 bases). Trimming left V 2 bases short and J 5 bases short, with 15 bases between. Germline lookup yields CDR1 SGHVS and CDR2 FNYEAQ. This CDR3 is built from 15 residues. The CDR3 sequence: CASSLSVGQNYGYTF. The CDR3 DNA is TGTGCCAGCAGCTTATCTGTTGGACAGAATTATGGCTACACCTTC. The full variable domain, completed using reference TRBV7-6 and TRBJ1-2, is GAGVSQSPRYKVTKRGQDVALRCDPISGHVSLYWYRQALGQGPEFLTYFNYEAQQDKSGLPNDRFSAERPEGSISTLTIQRTEQRDSAMYRCASSLSVGQNYGYTFGSGTRLTVV.

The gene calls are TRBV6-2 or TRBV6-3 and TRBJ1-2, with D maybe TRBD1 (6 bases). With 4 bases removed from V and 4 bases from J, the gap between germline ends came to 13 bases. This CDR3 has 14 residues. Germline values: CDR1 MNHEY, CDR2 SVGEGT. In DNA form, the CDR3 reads TGTGCCAGCAGTTCACTGACAGGCTTCTATGGCTACACCTTC. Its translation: CASSSLTGFYGYTF.

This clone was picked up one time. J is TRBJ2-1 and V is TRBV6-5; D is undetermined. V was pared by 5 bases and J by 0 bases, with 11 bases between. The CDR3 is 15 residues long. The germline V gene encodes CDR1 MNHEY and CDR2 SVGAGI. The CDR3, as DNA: TGTGCCAGCAGTCCCTCGCGCCCCTCCTACAATGAGCAGTTCTTC. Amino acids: CASSPSRPSYNEQFF.

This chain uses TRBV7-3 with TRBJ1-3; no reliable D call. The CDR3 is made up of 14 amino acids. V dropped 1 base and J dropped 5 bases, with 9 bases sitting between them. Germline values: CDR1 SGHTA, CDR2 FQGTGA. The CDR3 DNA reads TGTGCCAGCAGCTTAATAGGGAGAAGAAACACCATATATTTT. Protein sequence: CASSLIGRRNTIYF. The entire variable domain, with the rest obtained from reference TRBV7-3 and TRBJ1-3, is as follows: GAGVSQTPSNKVTEKGKYVELRCDPISGHTALYWYRQSLGQGPEFLIYFQGTGAADDSGLPNDRFFAVRPEGSVSTLKIQRTERGDSAVYLCASSLIGRRNTIYFGEGSWLTVV.

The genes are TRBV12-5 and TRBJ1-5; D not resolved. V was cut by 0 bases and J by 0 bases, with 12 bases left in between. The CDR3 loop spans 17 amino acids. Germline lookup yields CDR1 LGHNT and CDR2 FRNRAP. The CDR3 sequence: CASGLVRLTDSNQPQHF. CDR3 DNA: TGTGCTAGTGGTTTGGTACGACTAACCGATAGCAATCAGCCCCAGCATTTT.

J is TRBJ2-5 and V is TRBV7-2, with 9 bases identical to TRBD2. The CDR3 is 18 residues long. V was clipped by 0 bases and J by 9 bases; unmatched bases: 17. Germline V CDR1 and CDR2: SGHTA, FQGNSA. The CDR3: CASSLAPPSTAGGLSQYF. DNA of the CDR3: TGTGCCAGCAGCTTAGCTCCTCCATCGACGGCGGGAGGGTTGTCCCAGTACTTC.

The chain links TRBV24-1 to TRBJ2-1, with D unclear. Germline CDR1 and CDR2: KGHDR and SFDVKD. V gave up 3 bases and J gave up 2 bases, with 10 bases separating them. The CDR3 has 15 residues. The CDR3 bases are TGTGCCACCAGTGATGTAGAGGCGCCCTACAATGAGCAGTTCTTC. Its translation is CATSDVEAPYNEQFF.

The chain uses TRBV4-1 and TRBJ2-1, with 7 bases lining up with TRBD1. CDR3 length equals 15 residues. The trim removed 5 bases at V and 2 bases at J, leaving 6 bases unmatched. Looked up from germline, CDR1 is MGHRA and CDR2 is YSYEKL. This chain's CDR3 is CASSYGQVAYNEQFF. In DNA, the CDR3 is TGCGCCAGCAGCTACGGACAGGTCGCCTACAATGAGCAGTTCTTC.

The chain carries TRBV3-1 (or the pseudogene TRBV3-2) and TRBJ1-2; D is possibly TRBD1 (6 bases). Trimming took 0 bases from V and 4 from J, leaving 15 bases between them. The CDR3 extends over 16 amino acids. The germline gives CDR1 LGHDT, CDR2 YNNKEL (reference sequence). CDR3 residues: CASSQEAGTLGYGYTF. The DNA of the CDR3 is TGTGCCAGCAGCCAAGAGGCCGGGACATTGGGCTATGGCTACACCTTC.

CDR3 region: CASSVGLAGVHEQFF. The CDR3 DNA reads as TGTGCCAGCAGCGTCGGACTAGCGGGAGTGCATGAGCAGTTCTTC. This rearrangement joins TRBV9 to TRBJ2-1; TRBD2 aligns across 13 bases. The V gene end was trimmed by 2 bases and the J gene end by 8 bases; junction bases not matched to a gene: 4. The CDR3 has 15 amino acids. The germline V gene has CDR1 SGDLS and CDR2 YYNGEE.